This passage covers 29 T cell receptor beta chains from one sample sequenced in a study of graft-versus-host responses after intestinal transplantation. Method: immunoSEQ multiplex PCR; TCRdb's copy keeps in-frame clones and lacks some. Of under 20,000 clones detected, approximately 80% appear once; the ten largest clones hold approximately 2%. Sample: PBMCs, taken 14 days after transplant. All receptors come from a human patient who received an intestinal transplant, so some T cells may come from the graft donor.

This sequence joins TRBV10-3 and TRBJ2-7, with no clear D. The germline CDR1 and CDR2 sequences are ENHRY and SYGVKD. The CDR3 covers 12 residues. Trimming took 10 bases from V and 5 from J, leaving 15 bases between them. The CDR3 DNA reads TGTGCCACAACGGAGAACTCAGACGAGCAGTACTTC. It is translated as CATTENSDEQYF.

V usage is TRBV4-2 and J usage is TRBJ2-2; D possibly corresponds to TRBD1 (6 bases). This CDR3 has 16 residues. Trimming stripped 4 bases from V and 6 bases from J, with 18 bases between. Germline CDR1 is LGHNA and CDR2 is YNFKEQ. Here the CDR3 DNA reads TGTGCCAGCAGCCCGGCATTAGCAGAGGGGGCCGGGGAGCTGTTTTTT. This translates into CASSPALAEGAGELFF.

Only a few counts were recorded for this clone. CDR3 nucleotide sequence: TGTGCCAGCATTAAGGTGGGGGAAGAGACCCAGTACTTC. This translates into CASIKVGEETQYF. This rearrangement joins TRBV6-5 to TRBJ2-5; the D call may be TRBD1 or TRBD2 (5 bases each). V was clipped by 7 bases and J by 3 bases, with 12 bases between them. CDR1 is MNHEY and CDR2 is SVGAGI in the germline V gene. This CDR3 contains 13 residues.

The gene calls are TRBV11-3 and TRBJ2-2; TRBD2 might be the D (5 bases). The germline V and J ends were trimmed by 4 bases and 1 base, with 7 bases remaining between them. This CDR3 spans 14 amino acids. CDR1 is SGHNT, CDR2 YENEEA, per germline. CDR3 sequence (DNA): TGTGCCAGCAGCTGGAGCGGGAACACCGGGGAGCTGTTTTTT. Its translation: CASSWSGNTGELFF.

J is TRBJ2-3 and V is TRBV23-1; 7 nucleotides align to TRBD1. TRBV23-1 qualifies as an ORF whose function is uncertain. Trimming removed 1 base from V and 0 bases from J; junction bases left unmatched: 13. The CDR3 covers 19 residues. CDR3 bases: TGCGCCAGCAGTCAATTCATAACAGGGGTGGCGGTAAGCACAGATACGCAGTATTTT. Its protein product is CASSQFITGVAVSTDTQYF.

V usage is TRBV10-2 and J usage is TRBJ2-5; TRBD1 matches 9 bases. With 4 bases clipped from V and 5 bases from J, the junction kept 8 bases outside the gene matches. Germline V CDR1 and CDR2: WSHSY, SAAADI. The CDR3 length is 15 residues. The CDR3 loop reads CASSGTGGAGETQYF. The CDR3 DNA reads as TGCGCCAGCAGTGGCACAGGGGGCGCGGGGGAGACCCAGTACTTC.

V gene TRBV29-1 combines with J gene TRBJ1-2; 7 bases are a match to TRBD1. Germline trimming cut 7 bases from V and 0 bases from J; bases unmatched to any gene: 17. In germline, CDR1 is SQVTM, CDR2 ANQGSEA. The CDR3 contains 17 residues. CDR3 DNA sequence: TGCAGCGACGAACTGACCATGACAGGGCTCACTAACTATGGCTACACCTTC. Its translation: CSDELTMTGLTNYGYTF. Using reference TRBV29-1 and TRBJ1-2 for the parts outside the CDR3, the full variable domain is SAVISQKPSRDICQRGTSLTIQCQVDSQVTMMFWYRQQPGQSLTLIATANQGSEATYESGFVIDKFPISRPNLTFSTLTVSNMSPEDSSIYLCSDELTMTGLTNYGYTFGSGTRLTVV.

The chain combines TRBV7-7 with TRBJ2-3; D may be TRBD1 (6 bases). The length of the CDR3 is 15 residues. Germline V gene sequence: CDR1 SSHAT, CDR2 FNYEAQ (reference sequence). V lost 2 bases, J lost 0 bases, and 9 bases lay in between. CDR3 bases: TGTGCCAGCAGCTTAAGACAGGTTAGCACAGATACGCAGTATTTT. Its protein product is CASSLRQVSTDTQYF.

This chain links TRBV5-4 with TRBJ2-2; no firm D call. CDR1 SGHNT and CDR2 YYREEE come from the germline V gene (reference sequence). The CDR3 covers 13 residues. V lost 0 bases and J lost 6, with 6 bases in between. CDR3 sequence: CASSLGFPGELFF. CDR3 in DNA: TGTGCCAGCAGCTTGGGGTTTCCCGGGGAGCTGTTTTTT.

With regard to this clone: Relative to the germline gene, one junction end is altered; a read error may explain this. The chain joins TRBV19 to TRBJ2-1, with 9 bases that match TRBD1. This CDR3 region has 17 residues. The germline gives CDR1 LNHDA, CDR2 SQIVND (reference sequence). The CDR3 bases are TGTGCGAGTAGTACCCCGAGCGGGACAGGGAAGCGCGATGAGCAGTTCTTC. Its translation: CASSTPSGTGKRDEQFF.

The V gene is TRBV11-2, the J gene TRBJ2-6; D gene ambiguous. CDR3 length: 18 residues. V was trimmed by 5 bases and J by 5 bases, leaving 22 bases between them. The germline gives CDR1 SGHAT, CDR2 FQNNGV. CDR3 nucleotides: TGTGCCAGCAGCCTTAACTGCAAGCAACAAAGTCGGGCCAACGTCCTGACTTTC. It specifies CASSLNCKQQSRANVLTF. Supplemented by reference TRBV11-2 and TRBJ2-6, the full variable domain reads EAGVAQSPRYKIIEKRQSVAFWCNPISGHATLYWYQQILGQGPKLLIQFQNNGVVDDSQLPKDRFSAERLKGVDSTLKIQPAKLEDSAVYLCASSLNCKQQSRANVLTFGAGSRLTVL.

This chain links TRBV10-3 with TRBJ2-1, with 11 nucleotides matching TRBD2. The CDR3 contains 14 residues. With 10 bases clipped from V and 8 bases from J, the junction kept 10 bases outside the gene matches. Germline assignment: CDR1 ENHRY and CDR2 SYGVKD. CDR3 in DNA: TGTGCCACCAATAGCGGGGGGGCCGGGGATGAGCAGTTCTTC. It yields the protein CATNSGGAGDEQFF.

V and J are TRBV5-1 and TRBJ2-7, with 8 bases aligning to TRBD2. Germline V gene sequence: CDR1 SGHRS, CDR2 YFSETQ. CDR3 length: 17 residues. V shed 0 bases and J 5 bases; nucleotides not matched to a gene: 13. In nucleotides, the CDR3 is TGCGCCAGCAGCTTGGACCCCGGACTAGCTCGGAAGGACGAGCAGTACTTC. Translation gives CASSLDPGLARKDEQYF.

The chain links TRBV13 to TRBJ2-3; 9 nucleotides agree with TRBD2. V gave up 0 bases and J gave up 5 bases; unmatched junction bases: 9. Looked up from germline, CDR1 is PRHDT and CDR2 is FYEKMQ (reference sequence). The CDR3 totals 17 residues. The CDR3, as DNA: TGTGCCAGCAGCTTAGGCGCGCGGGGGGGCGATCGAGATACGCAGTATTTT. Translating it yields CASSLGARGGDRDTQYF.

The J gene is TRBJ1-4, the V gene TRBV4-1; D is perhaps TRBD1 (5 bases). Trimming cost V 5 bases and J 8 bases, with 21 bases left between them. In germline, CDR1 is MGHRA, CDR2 YSYEKL. The CDR3 runs to 16 residues. The CDR3, as DNA: TGCGCCAGCAGCTTATACGGGGACCCAACGGGGGAAAAACTGTTTTTT. Translation: CASSLYGDPTGEKLFF.

This clone was seen only a few times. This chain links TRBV6-1 with TRBJ1-2; weak D call: TRBD1 (6 bases). The V and J ends lost 6 bases and 4 bases respectively, with 15 bases between them. Germline CDR1 is MNHNS and CDR2 is SASEGT. CDR3 length: 14 amino acids. CDR3 DNA: TGTGCCAGCAGGTTTCAGGGAGGGGGCTATGGCTACACCTTC. Residues: CASRFQGGGYGYTF.

The V and J genes are TRBV5-6 and TRBJ2-7; 7 positions match TRBD2. CDR1 is SGHDT, CDR2 YYEEEE, per germline. V lost 1 base to trimming and J lost 10 bases; unmatched junction nucleotides: 5. This CDR3 is 12 amino acids long. This CDR3 reads CASSLPSGFQYF. Here the CDR3 DNA reads TGTGCCAGCAGCTTGCCTAGCGGATTTCAGTACTTC.

In DNA form, the CDR3 reads TGTGCCAGTACCCCACGGGTAGGACAGGGAATAAATCAGCCCCAGCATTTT. Residues: CASTPRVGQGINQPQHF. The chain carries TRBV19 and TRBJ1-5; 8 nucleotides line up with TRBD1. The V gene end was trimmed by 7 bases and the J gene end by 4 bases; junction bases not matched to a gene: 15. The CDR3 loop spans 17 amino acids. Germline V gene lookup returns CDR1 LNHDA and CDR2 SQIVND (reference sequence).

This clone was observed a few times. This rearrangement joins TRBV9 to TRBJ2-5; 9 bases align to TRBD1. This CDR3 contains 15 residues. The J segment lost 5 bases and the V segment lost 0 bases, leaving 5 bases of the junction unmatched. CDR1 and CDR2 (germline): SGDLS, YYNGEE. CDR3: CASSVAGTGLETQYF. The CDR3 nucleotides read TGTGCCAGCAGCGTAGCTGGGACAGGGCTGGAGACCCAGTACTTC.

The chain links TRBV28 to TRBJ2-3, with D possibly matching TRBD1 (5 bases). Trimming removed 7 bases at V and 0 bases at J, with 17 bases between. The CDR3 has 16 amino acids. From germline, CDR1 is MDHEN and CDR2 SYDVKM. DNA for the CDR3: TGTGCCAGCACCATAGGGGCTAGAGGTAGCACAGATACGCAGTATTTT. As protein: CASTIGARGSTDTQYF.

The chain uses TRBV19 and TRBJ2-1; D remains ambiguous. V lost 2 bases and J lost 8, with 4 bases in between. The germline CDR1 and CDR2 sequences are LNHDA and SQIVND (reference sequence). This CDR3 contains 11 residues. The CDR3 region is CASSISDEQFF. For the CDR3, the DNA is TGTGCCAGTAGTATAAGTGATGAGCAGTTCTTC.

The J gene is TRBJ2-1, the V gene TRBV11-2; D is unclear. Trimming cost V 3 bases and J 7 bases, with 7 bases left between them. The length of the CDR3 is 12 residues. Germline V gene sequence: CDR1 SGHAT, CDR2 FQNNGV. The CDR3 spells CASSFSRNEQFF. CDR3 sequence (DNA): TGTGCCAGCAGCTTCAGTCGAAATGAGCAGTTCTTC.

CDR3 region: CASSYGLYTDTQYF. The CDR3 coding sequence is TGTGCCAGCAGTTACGGTTTGTACACAGATACGCAGTATTTT. The chain links TRBV6-5 to TRBJ2-3; D not resolved. Germline lookup yields CDR1 MNHEY and CDR2 SVGAGI. Trimming took 2 bases from V and 2 from J, leaving 8 bases between them. The CDR3 length is 14 residues.

The genes are TRBV28 and TRBJ1-1; 8 positions match TRBD1. From germline, CDR1 is MDHEN and CDR2 SYDVKM. Trimming removed 5 bases from V and 3 bases from J; junction bases left unmatched: 5. The CDR3 covers 14 residues. The CDR3 nucleotides read TGTGCCAGCAGTGGGACAGGTGCTGACACTGAAGCTTTCTTT. Translated: CASSGTGADTEAFF.

The chain couples TRBV7-6 to TRBJ1-1; no clear D. The V end was cut by 11 bases, the J end by 6 bases, with 16 bases between. Per the germline V gene, CDR1 is SGHVS and CDR2 is FNYEAQ. There are 12 residues in the CDR3. CDR3 bases: TGTGCCGTAAGAAAGGGCCCCTCTGAAGCTTTCTTT. Its translation: CAVRKGPSEAFF.

The rearrangement joins TRBV27 to TRBJ2-5; 7 positions agree with TRBD2. The CDR3 has 14 residues. Germline values: CDR1 MNHEY, CDR2 SMNVEV (reference sequence). Trimming at V came to 5 bases and at J to 1 base, leaving 4 bases not matched to a gene. This chain's CDR3 is CASSPSGTQETQYF. CDR3 nucleotide sequence: TGTGCCAGCAGTCCAAGCGGGACCCAAGAGACCCAGTACTTC.

The CDR3 sequence: CASSRDPFTDTQYF. As DNA, the CDR3 is TGTGCCAGCAGTCGAGACCCATTCACAGATACGCAGTATTTT. This chain joins TRBV7-3 and TRBJ2-3; D call uncertain. The length of the CDR3 is 14 residues. Germline V gene lookup returns CDR1 SGHTA and CDR2 FQGTGA. The V gene lost 6 bases and the J gene lost 2 bases, with 12 bases spanning the gap.

J is TRBJ2-5 and V is TRBV10-2; 11 nucleotides line up with TRBD2. The J call may be in error: the DNA end matches TRBJ2-7 better. Germline CDR1 WSHSY, CDR2 SAAADI. This CDR3 spans 14 amino acids. Written as DNA, the CDR3 is TGCGCCAGCAGTGGGACTAGCGGGCCCGACGAGCAGTACTTC. It yields the protein CASSGTSGPDEQYF.

This chain uses TRBV19 with TRBJ1-3; D is unresolved. V was trimmed by 6 bases and J by 0 bases, leaving 6 bases between them. Germline CDR1 is LNHDA and CDR2 is SQIVND (reference sequence). There are 13 residues in the CDR3. The CDR3 sequence: CASRQSSGNTIYF. The CDR3 DNA follows: TGTGCCAGTAGACAGAGCTCTGGAAACACCATATATTTT.